A selection of T cell receptor beta chains follows, all from one sample in a study of cytomegalovirus exposure and HLA in healthy donors. The method was immunoSEQ multiplex PCR; TCRdb's version includes in-frame clones alone and lacks a portion of them. In the table there are a few hundred thousand clones, approximately 82% of which are singletons. The specimen sequenced was PBMCs. The receptor set was obtained from a woman in her fifties or sixties in good health and CMV-seropositive. CDR3s include the opening cysteine and the closing phenylalanine or tryptophan. A D gene is named only where the DNA matches it firmly.

j_call d_call v_call cdr3_aa
TRBJ1-2 . TRBV27 CASSLNPRGYGYTF
TRBJ1-2 . TRBV4-1 CASSPEYDYGYTF
TRBJ2-1 TRBD2 TRBV6-1 CASSEAPSGRIQWFF
TRBJ1-5 TRBD1 TRBV19 CASSKDRAGQPQHF
TRBJ1-2 TRBD1 TRBV6-1 CASRGQVPYGYTF
TRBJ1-3 TRBD1 TRBV5-1 CASSQRSGQAGNTIYF
TRBJ1-1 TRBD1 TRBV27 CASSRTGNTEAFF
TRBJ1-2 TRBD1 TRBV10-1 CASSRTGDHGYTF
TRBJ1-2 TRBD1 TRBV28 CASKFGRGLHGYTF
TRBJ2-7 . TRBV6-1 CASSDFRTESSYEQYF
TRBJ2-7 . TRBV27 CASSFTGVIYEQYF